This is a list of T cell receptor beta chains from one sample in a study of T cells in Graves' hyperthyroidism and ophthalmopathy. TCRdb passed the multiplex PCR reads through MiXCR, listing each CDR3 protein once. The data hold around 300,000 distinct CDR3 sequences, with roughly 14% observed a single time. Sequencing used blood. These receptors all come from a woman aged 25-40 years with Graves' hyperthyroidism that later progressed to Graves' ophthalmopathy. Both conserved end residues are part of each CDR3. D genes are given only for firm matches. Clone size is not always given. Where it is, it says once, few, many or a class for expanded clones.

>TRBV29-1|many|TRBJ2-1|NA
TGCAGCGTTGCAGGGGTAAGCTACAATGAGCAGTTCTTC
CSVAGVSYNEQFF
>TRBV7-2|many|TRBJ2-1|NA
TGTGCCAGCAGCTTATCAACAGAGCAGTTCTTC
CASSLSTEQFF
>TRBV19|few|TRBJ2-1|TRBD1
TGTGCCAGTAGTCCGGGAACAGGGGGCCCGTACAATGAGCAGTTCTTC
CASSPGTGGPYNEQFF
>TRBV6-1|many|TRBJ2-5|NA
TGTGCCAGCAGGCGCGAGCGGAACCGTCCAAAGGAGACCCAGTACTTC
CASRRERNRPKETQYF
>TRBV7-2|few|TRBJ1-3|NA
TGTGCCAGCAGCGCCGGGACACCACGGAACACCATATATTTT
CASSAGTPRNTIYF
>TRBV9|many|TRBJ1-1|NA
TGTGCCAGCAGCCCCCCGGGTGGGCTTGCTGAAGCTTTCTTT
CASSPPGGLAEAFF
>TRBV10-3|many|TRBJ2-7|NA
TGTGCCATCAGTGAGTCGACTGGCGAGCAGTACTTC
CAISESTGEQYF
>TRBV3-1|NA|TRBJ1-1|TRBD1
TGTGCCAGCAGCCAAGAGGGACAGGGGCCAGAAGGTGAAGCTTTCTTT
CASSQEGQGPEGEAFF
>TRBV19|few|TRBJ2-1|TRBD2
TGTGCCAGTACCCTCGGCGGGAGCTCCTACAATGAGCAGTTCTTC
CASTLGGSSYNEQFF
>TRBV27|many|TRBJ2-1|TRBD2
TGTGCCAGCAGTTTCACGGGACTAGCAGAATTTTACAATGAGCAGTTCTTC
CASSFTGLAEFYNEQFF
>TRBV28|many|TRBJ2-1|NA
TGTGCCAGCAGTTTGGAATGGGGCTCCTACAATGAGCAGTTCTTC
CASSLEWGSYNEQFF
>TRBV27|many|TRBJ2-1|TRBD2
TGTGCCAGCAGTTTGGTACTAGCGGGAGTTGAGCAGTTCTTC
CASSLVLAGVEQFF
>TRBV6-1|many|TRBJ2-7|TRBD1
TGTGCCAGCAGAAGGTGGGACAGCTCCTACGAGCAGTACTTC
CASRRWDSSYEQYF
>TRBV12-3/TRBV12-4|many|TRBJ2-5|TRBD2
TGTGCCAGCACCGGGGAGGCGGGAGGGCCCGGAGAGACCCAGTACTTC
CASTGEAGGPGETQYF
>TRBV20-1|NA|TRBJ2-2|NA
TGCAGTGCTCTTAGCGCCCCAACGGGGACCGGGGAGCTGTTTTTT
CSALSAPTGTGELFF
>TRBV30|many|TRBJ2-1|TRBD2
TGTGCCTGGACCCCTGGCGGGGCGGGAGTGGGCAATGAGCAGTTCTTC
CAWTPGGAGVGNEQFF
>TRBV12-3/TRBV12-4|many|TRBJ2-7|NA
TGTGCCAGCAGTTTAGACTCCGCCGGTTACGAGCAGTACTTC
CASSLDSAGYEQYF
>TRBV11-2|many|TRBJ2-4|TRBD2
TGTGCCAGCAGCTCCATAGCGGGAGGGAAAGGTCTTTCCAAAGACATTCAGTACTTC
CASSSIAGGKGLSKDIQYF
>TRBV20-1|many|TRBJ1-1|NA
TGCAGTGCTAGAGATCGGGTGAAGGGACGGACTGAAGCTTTCTTT
CSARDRVKGRTEAFF
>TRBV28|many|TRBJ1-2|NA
TGTGCCAGCAGTTTCTCGGGGACAAGTCTCTATGGCTACACCTTC
CASSFSGTSLYGYTF
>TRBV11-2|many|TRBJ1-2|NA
TGTGCCAGCAGCCAAGTTCCAGGGGATGGCTACACCTTC
CASSQVPGDGYTF
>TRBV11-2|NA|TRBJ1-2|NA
TGTGCCAGCAGCCCAGACCAGGGGAGAGATGGCTACACCTTC
CASSPDQGRDGYTF
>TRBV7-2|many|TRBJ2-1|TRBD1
TGTGCCAGCAGCTTCCTACAGGGGCGCGCCTACAATGAGCAGTTCTTC
CASSFLQGRAYNEQFF
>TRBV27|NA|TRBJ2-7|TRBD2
TGTGCCAGCAGTCCCGTAGCGGGAGGCCACTACGAGCAGTACTTC
CASSPVAGGHYEQYF
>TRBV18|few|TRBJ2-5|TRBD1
TGTGCCAGCTCACCGGGTCAGGGGGAAGAGACCCAGTACTTC
CASSPGQGEETQYF
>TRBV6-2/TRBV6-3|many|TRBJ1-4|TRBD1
TGTGCCAGCAGAACCGGGACAGAAGCCACAACTAATGAAAAACTGTTTTTT
CASRTGTEATTNEKLFF
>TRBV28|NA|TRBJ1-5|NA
TGTGCCAGCAGTTCCTTCAGGGGATCGAAGCCCCAGCATTTT
CASSSFRGSKPQHF
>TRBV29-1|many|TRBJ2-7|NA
TGCAGCGTTGAAGTGCAGAACGAGCAGTACTTC
CSVEVQNEQYF
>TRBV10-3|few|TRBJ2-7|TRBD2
TGTGCCATCAGTGACGTAGGGACTAGCGGCTCCTACGAGCAGTACTTC
CAISDVGTSGSYEQYF
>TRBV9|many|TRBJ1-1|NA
TGTGCCAGCAGCGTAGCGTTGAACACTGAAGCTTTCTTT
CASSVALNTEAFF
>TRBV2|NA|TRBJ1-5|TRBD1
TGTGCCAGTAGGGACAGTTTGGTAGGGCAGCCCCAGCATTTT
CASRDSLVGQPQHF
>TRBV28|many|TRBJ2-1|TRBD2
TGTGCCAGCAGTAATCCGGGACTAGGGGGAAATGAGCAGTTCTTC
CASSNPGLGGNEQFF
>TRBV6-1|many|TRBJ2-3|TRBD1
TGTGCCAGCAGTGAAGGTGGAACAGGGGTCACAGATACGCAGTATTTT
CASSEGGTGVTDTQYF
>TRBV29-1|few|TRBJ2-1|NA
TGCAGCGTTGAACCCGCGTACAATGAGCAGTTCTTC
CSVEPAYNEQFF
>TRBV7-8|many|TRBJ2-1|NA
TGTGCCAGCCTCAGCATCTCACCGATCACGGACAATGAGCAGTTCTTC
CASLSISPITDNEQFF
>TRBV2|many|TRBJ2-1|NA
TGTGCCAGCAGTACAGGGAGCGGGCAGTTCTTC
CASSTGSGQFF
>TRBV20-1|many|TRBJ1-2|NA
TGCAGTGCTACCGAGGAGGGATATGGCTACACCTTC
CSATEEGYGYTF
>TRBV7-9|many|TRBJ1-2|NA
TGTGCCAGCAGCTTATCTGCAGGGTGGAATGGCTACACCTTC
CASSLSAGWNGYTF
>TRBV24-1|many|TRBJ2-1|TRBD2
TGTGCCACCAGTGACTCACTAGCGGGCCCTTCCGGTGAGCAGTTCTTC
CATSDSLAGPSGEQFF
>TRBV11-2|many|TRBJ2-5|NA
TGTGCCAGCAGCTTAGACTTACAAGAGACCCAGTACTTC
CASSLDLQETQYF
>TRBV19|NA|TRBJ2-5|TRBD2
TGTGCCAGTAGTATATCTAGCGGGACCCAGTACTTC
CASSISSGTQYF
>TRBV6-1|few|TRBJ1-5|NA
TGTGCCAGCAGACTAACAGGGTCCCCGGGTGAGCCCCAGCATTTT
CASRLTGSPGEPQHF
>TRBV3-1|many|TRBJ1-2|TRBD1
TGTGCCAGCAGCCAGGACAGGGGTTTATATGGCTACACCTTC
CASSQDRGLYGYTF
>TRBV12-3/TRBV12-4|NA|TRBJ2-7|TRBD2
TGTGCCAGCAGATCACTAGCGGAACCCTACGAGCAGTACTTC
CASRSLAEPYEQYF
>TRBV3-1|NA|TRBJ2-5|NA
TGTGCCAGCAGCCCCCCGGGGCGAGCGGAGACCCAGTACTTC
CASSPPGRAETQYF
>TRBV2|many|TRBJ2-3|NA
TGTGCCAGCAGTGTTTATTCCGGGCCCGACACAGATACGCAGTATTTT
CASSVYSGPDTDTQYF